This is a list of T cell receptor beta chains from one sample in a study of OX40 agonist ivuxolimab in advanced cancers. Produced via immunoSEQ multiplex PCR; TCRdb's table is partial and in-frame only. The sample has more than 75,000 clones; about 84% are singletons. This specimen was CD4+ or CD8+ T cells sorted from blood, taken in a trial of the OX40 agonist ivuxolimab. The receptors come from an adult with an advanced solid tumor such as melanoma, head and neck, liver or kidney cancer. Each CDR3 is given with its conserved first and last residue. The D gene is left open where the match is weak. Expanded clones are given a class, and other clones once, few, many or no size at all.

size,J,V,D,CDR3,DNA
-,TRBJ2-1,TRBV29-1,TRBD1,CSAAQGFNEQFF,TGCAGCGCTGCACAGGGGTTCAATGAGCAGTTCTTC
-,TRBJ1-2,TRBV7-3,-,CASSLTSRGNGYTF,TGTGCCAGCAGCTTAACGTCGAGGGGGAATGGCTACACCTTC
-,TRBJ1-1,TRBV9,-,CASSDNLNTEAFF,TGTGCCAGCAGCGACAATCTGAACACTGAAGCTTTCTTT
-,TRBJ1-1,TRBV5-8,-,CASSLFPYGVNTEAFF,TGTGCCAGCAGCTTATTCCCCTACGGGGTGAACACTGAAGCTTTCTTT
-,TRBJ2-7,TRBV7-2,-,CASSLVGGGSSYEQYF,TGTGCCAGCAGCTTAGTAGGGGGGGGCTCCAGCTACGAGCAGTACTTC
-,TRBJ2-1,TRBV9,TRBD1,CASSAGTGTNEQFF,TGTGCCAGCAGCGCCGGGACAGGGACAAATGAGCAGTTCTTC
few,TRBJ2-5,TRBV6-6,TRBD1,CASSKTGSLETQYF,TGTGCCAGCAGTAAGACAGGGTCATTAGAGACCCAGTACTTC
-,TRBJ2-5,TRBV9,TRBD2,CASSVGLAGETQYF,TGTGCCAGCAGCGTAGGACTAGCGGGAGAGACCCAGTACTTC
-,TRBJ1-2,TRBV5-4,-,CASSERQRGVYGYTF,TGTGCCAGCAGCGAGAGGCAGAGGGGGGTCTATGGCTACACCTTC
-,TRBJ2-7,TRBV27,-,CASSLQANYEQYF,TGTGCCAGCAGTTTACAGGCGAACTACGAGCAGTACTTC
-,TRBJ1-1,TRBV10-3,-,CAISEGAKGGAFF,TGTGCCATCAGTGAGGGGGCAAAGGGGGGAGCTTTCTTT
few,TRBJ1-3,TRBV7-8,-,CASTSYTLGISGNTIYF,TGTGCCAGCACCTCCTACACCCTGGGGATCTCTGGAAACACCATATATTTT
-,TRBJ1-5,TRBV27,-,CASSEQGRPQHF,TGTGCCAGCAGCGAACAGGGAAGGCCCCAGCATTTT
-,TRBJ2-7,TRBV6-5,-,CASTPGQPYEQYF,TGTGCCAGCACCCCTGGACAGCCCTACGAGCAGTACTTC